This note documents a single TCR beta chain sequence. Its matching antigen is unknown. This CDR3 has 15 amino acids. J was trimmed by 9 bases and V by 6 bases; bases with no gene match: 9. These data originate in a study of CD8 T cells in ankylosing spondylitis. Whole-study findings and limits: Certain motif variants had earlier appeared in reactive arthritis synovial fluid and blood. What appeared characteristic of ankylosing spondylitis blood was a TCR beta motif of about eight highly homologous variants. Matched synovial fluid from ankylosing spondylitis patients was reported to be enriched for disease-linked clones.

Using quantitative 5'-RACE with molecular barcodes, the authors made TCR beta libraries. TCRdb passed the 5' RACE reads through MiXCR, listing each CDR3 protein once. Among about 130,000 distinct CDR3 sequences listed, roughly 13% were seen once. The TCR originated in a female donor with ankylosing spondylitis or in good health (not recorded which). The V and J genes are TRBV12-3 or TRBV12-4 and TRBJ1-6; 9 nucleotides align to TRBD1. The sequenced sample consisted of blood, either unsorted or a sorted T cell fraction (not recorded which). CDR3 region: CASSTGGAGVSPLHF. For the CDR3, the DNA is TGTGCCAGCAGCACAGGGGGCGCAGGGGTTTCACCCCTCCACTTT.